These 13 T cell receptor beta chains came from one sample sequenced in a study of CD8 T cells in Susac syndrome (dated by TCRdb to the late 2010s). The library relied on the immunoSEQ multiplex PCR assay. RNA was extracted with the RNeasy kit and roughly 0.5 to 1 ug was reverse transcribed using random hexamers. Clones were called with MiXCR by TCRdb after fastp trimmed the public reads at Q25, and only in-frame beta chains were retained. Every distinct CDR3 protein forms one entry, paired with its most common genes and DNA. For this sample the table gives under 200,000 distinct CDR3 sequences, of which 95% were detected only once. Jointly, the top ten make up 0.15% to 0.2% of the sample. Material: CD8+ T cells from PBMCs. These receptors all come from a human donor with multiple sclerosis.

The J gene is TRBJ2-1, the V gene TRBV5-6; 8 positions match TRBD2. Germline trimming cut 0 bases from V and 4 bases from J; bases unmatched to any gene: 3. Per the germline V gene, CDR1 is SGHDT and CDR2 is YYEEEE. The CDR3 is made up of 15 amino acids. CDR3 nucleotides: TGTGCCAGCAGCTTGGTTACTAGCGGATACAATGAGCAGTTCTTC. Encoded protein: CASSLVTSGYNEQFF.

This sequence joins TRBV7-9 and TRBJ2-1; 8 bases line up with TRBD2. Unmatched junction bases numbered 3, after V lost 4 bases and J lost 10 bases. CDR3 length: 12 residues. Germline values: CDR1 SEHNR, CDR2 FQNEAQ (reference sequence). As DNA, the CDR3 is TGTGCCAGCAGCTCCCGACTAGCGGAGCAGTTCTTC. It encodes CASSSRLAEQFF.

The rearrangement uses TRBV6-5 and TRBJ2-5, with TRBD1 matching 7 bases. The germline gives CDR1 MNHEY, CDR2 SVGAGI. This CDR3 is 13 amino acids long. The V segment lost 7 bases and the J segment 4 bases; nucleotides outside the gene matches: 6. The CDR3 sequence: CASNDRVGETQYF. CDR3 nucleotide sequence: TGTGCCAGCAACGACAGGGTTGGAGAGACCCAGTACTTC.

The rearrangement uses TRBV4-1 and TRBJ2-1; 10 bases are a match to TRBD2. CDR3 size: 15 residues. V was pared by 3 bases and J by 4 bases, with 3 bases of the junction left unmatched. Germline loops: CDR1 MGHRA, CDR2 YSYEKL. The CDR3 sequence: CASSHIAGGYNEQFF. The DNA of the CDR3 is TGCGCCAGCAGCCATATAGCGGGAGGTTACAATGAGCAGTTCTTC.

The rearrangement links TRBV6-5 to TRBJ1-1; D not resolved. CDR3 length: 14 residues. The germline V gene encodes CDR1 MNHEY and CDR2 SVGAGI. Deletions cut 4 bases from V and 1 base from J, with 10 bases between. CDR3 sequence reads: CASSFRHRNTEAFF. As DNA, the CDR3 is TGTGCCAGCAGTTTCCGACACAGGAACACTGAAGCTTTCTTT.

This chain links TRBV12-5 with TRBJ2-5, with TRBD1 matching over 10 bases. The V gene end was trimmed by 6 bases and the J gene end by 4 bases; junction bases not matched to a gene: 8. The CDR3 sequence is 15 residues long. Germline CDR1 and CDR2: LGHNT and FRNRAP. The CDR3 sequence: CASGQGQGSGETQYF. For the CDR3, the DNA is TGTGCTAGTGGCCAGGGACAGGGGTCAGGAGAGACCCAGTACTTC.

This chain links TRBV4-1 with TRBJ2-7; 9 nucleotides match TRBD1. Trimming at V came to 2 bases and at J to 4 bases, leaving 9 bases not matched to a gene. The germline gives CDR1 MGHRA, CDR2 YSYEKL. The CDR3 is 16 residues long. CDR3 coding DNA: TGCGCCAGCAGCCAAAAAGTCTCGGGACAGGGATACGAGCAGTACTTC. As protein: CASSQKVSGQGYEQYF.

V gene TRBV15 combines with J gene TRBJ2-7, with 9 nucleotides matching TRBD2. J gave up 7 bases and V 1 base, and 8 bases lay outside the gene matches. CDR3 length equals 15 residues. Looked up from germline, CDR1 is LNHNV and CDR2 is YYDKDF (reference sequence). CDR3 region: CATSRGPSGVGEQYF. The CDR3, as DNA: TGTGCCACCAGCAGAGGCCCTAGCGGGGTAGGGGAGCAGTACTTC.

The chain recombines TRBV12-5 with TRBJ2-1; D gene uncertain. V was shortened by 1 base and J by 0 bases, with 7 bases between the two germline ends. The germline V gene encodes CDR1 LGHNT and CDR2 FRNRAP. CDR3 length equals 15 residues. The CDR3 nucleotides are TGTGCTAGTGGTTTGGCTTTTGGCTCCTACAATGAGCAGTTCTTC. Translating gives CASGLAFGSYNEQFF.

The chain employs TRBV6-5 and TRBJ1-5, with D unresolved. Trimming pared 2 bases from V and 2 bases from J, leaving 4 bases between. The CDR3 sequence is 13 residues long. The germline V gene has CDR1 MNHEY and CDR2 SVGAGI. CDR3 protein: CASSYAGNQPQHF. For the CDR3, the DNA is TGTGCCAGCAGTTACGCAGGCAATCAGCCCCAGCATTTT.

The J gene is TRBJ1-1, the V gene TRBV13; D may be TRBD1 (5 bases). The CDR3 has 15 residues. The V and J ends lost 1 base and 3 bases respectively, with 12 bases between them. Germline V gene sequence: CDR1 PRHDT, CDR2 FYEKMQ (reference sequence). CDR3 region: CASSLVRGAHTEAFF. Written as DNA, the CDR3 is TGTGCCAGCAGCTTAGTAAGAGGGGCTCACACTGAAGCTTTCTTT.

This chain joins TRBV20-1 and TRBJ2-5, with a tentative D call TRBD2 (5 bases). Germline loops: CDR1 DFQATT, CDR2 SNEGSKA (reference sequence). V was trimmed by 2 bases and J by 5 bases, leaving 12 bases between them. The CDR3 contains 13 residues. CDR3 nucleotide sequence: TGCAGTGCTAGATCGGGGTATGGGGAGACCCAGTACTTC. It yields the protein CSARSGYGETQYF.

The chain couples TRBV3-1 to TRBJ2-1; the match to TRBD1 covers 10 bases. CDR3 length: 16 amino acids. Germline values: CDR1 LGHDT, CDR2 YNNKEL (reference sequence). V lost 1 base to trimming and J lost 8 bases; unmatched junction nucleotides: 8. The CDR3 spells CASSQVEDRGQHEQFF. In nucleotides, the CDR3 is TGTGCCAGCAGCCAAGTTGAAGACAGGGGGCAACATGAGCAGTTCTTC.